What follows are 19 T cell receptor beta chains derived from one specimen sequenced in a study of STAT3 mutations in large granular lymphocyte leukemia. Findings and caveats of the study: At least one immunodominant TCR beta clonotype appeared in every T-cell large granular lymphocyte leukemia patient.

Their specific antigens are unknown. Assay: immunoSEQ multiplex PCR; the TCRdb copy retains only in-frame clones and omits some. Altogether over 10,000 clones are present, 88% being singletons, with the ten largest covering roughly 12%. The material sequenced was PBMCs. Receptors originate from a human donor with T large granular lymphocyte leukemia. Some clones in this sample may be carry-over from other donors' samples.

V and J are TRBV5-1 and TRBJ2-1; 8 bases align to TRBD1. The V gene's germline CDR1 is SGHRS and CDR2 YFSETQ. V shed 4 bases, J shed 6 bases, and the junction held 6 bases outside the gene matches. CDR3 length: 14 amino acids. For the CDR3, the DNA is TGCGCCAGCAGCCGCGGACAGGGAGGCAATGAGCAGTTCTTC. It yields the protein CASSRGQGGNEQFF.

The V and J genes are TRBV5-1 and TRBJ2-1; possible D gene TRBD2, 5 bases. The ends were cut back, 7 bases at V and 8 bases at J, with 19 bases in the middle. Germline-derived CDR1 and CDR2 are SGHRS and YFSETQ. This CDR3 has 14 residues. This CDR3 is CASGPPTNLDEQFF. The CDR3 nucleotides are TGCGCCAGCGGACCTCCGACTAACCTCGATGAGCAGTTCTTC.

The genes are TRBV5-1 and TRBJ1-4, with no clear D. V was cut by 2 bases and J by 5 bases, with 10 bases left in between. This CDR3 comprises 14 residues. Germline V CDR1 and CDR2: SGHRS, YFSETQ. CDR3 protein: CASSLTAPNEKLFF. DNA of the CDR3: TGCGCCAGCAGCTTAACAGCCCCCAATGAAAAACTGTTTTTT.

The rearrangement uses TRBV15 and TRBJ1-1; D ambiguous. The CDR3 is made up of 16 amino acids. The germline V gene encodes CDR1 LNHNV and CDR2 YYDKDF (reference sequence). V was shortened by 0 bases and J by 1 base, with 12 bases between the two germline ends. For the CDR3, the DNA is TGTGCCACCAGCAGAGATCGGATAGGGCAGAACACTGAAGCTTTCTTT. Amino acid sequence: CATSRDRIGQNTEAFF.

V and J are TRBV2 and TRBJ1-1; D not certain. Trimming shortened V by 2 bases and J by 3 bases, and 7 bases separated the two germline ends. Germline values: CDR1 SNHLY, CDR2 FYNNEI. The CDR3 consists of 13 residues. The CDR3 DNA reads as TGTGCCAGCAGTGAACCAGCCTACACTGAAGCTTTCTTT. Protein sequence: CASSEPAYTEAFF.

CDR3 nucleotide sequence: TGTGCCAGCAGTCTTGGACTAGCGGGACACTCTGGGGCCAACGTCCTGACTTTC. Its protein is CASSLGLAGHSGANVLTF. The V gene is TRBV5-4, the J gene TRBJ2-6; 12 bases agree with TRBD2. Germline assignment: CDR1 SGHNT and CDR2 YYREEE (reference sequence). The CDR3 loop spans 18 amino acids. J lost 0 bases, V lost 5 bases, and 6 bases had no gene match.

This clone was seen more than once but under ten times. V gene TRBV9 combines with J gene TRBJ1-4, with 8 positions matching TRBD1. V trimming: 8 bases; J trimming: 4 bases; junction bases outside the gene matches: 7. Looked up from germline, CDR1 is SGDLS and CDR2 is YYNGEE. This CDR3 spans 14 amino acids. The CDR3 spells CASTRGLGNEKLFF. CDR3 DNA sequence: TGTGCCAGTACCAGGGGGCTTGGTAATGAAAAACTGTTTTTT.

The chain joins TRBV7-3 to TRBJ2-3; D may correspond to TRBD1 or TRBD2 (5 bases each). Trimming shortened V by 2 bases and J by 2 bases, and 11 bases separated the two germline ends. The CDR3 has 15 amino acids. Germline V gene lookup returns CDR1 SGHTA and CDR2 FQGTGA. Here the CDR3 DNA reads TGTGCCAGCAGCTTAGGGGGAACGGTCACAGATACGCAGTATTTT. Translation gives CASSLGGTVTDTQYF.

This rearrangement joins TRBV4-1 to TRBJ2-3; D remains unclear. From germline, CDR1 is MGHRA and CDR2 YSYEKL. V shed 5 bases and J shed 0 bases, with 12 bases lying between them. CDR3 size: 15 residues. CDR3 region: CASSKAAASTDTQYF. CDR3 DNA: TGCGCCAGCAGCAAGGCAGCTGCTAGCACAGATACGCAGTATTTT.

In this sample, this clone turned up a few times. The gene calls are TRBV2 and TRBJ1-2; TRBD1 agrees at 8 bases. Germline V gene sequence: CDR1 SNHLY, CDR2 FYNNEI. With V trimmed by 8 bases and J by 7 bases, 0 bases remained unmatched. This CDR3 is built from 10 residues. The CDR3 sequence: CASGQGGYTF. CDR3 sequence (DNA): TGTGCCAGCGGACAGGGTGGCTACACCTTC.

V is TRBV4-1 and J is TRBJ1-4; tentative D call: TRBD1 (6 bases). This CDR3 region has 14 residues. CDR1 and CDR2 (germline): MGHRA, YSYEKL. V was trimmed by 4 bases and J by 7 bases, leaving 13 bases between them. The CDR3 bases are TGCGCCAGCAGCCTCGTAGGGGGGGGTGAAAAACTGTTTTTT. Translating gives CASSLVGGGEKLFF.

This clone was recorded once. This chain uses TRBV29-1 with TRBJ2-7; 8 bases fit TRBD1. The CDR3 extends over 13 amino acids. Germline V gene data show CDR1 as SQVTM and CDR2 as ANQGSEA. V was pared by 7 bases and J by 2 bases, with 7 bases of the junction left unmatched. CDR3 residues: CSGRQGSAYEQYF. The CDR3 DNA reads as TGCAGCGGGAGACAGGGGTCCGCCTACGAGCAGTACTTC.

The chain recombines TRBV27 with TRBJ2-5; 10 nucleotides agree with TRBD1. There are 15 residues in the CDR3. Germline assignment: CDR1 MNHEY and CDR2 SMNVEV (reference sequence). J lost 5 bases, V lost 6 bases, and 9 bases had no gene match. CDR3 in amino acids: CASSRAGTGVETQYF. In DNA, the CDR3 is TGTGCCAGCAGCCGGGCGGGGACAGGGGTTGAGACCCAGTACTTC.

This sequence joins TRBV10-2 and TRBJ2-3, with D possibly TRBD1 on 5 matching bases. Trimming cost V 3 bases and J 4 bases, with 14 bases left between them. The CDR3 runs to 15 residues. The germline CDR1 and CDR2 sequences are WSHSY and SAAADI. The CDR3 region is CASSDETVISDTQYF. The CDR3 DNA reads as TGCGCCAGCAGTGATGAGACAGTAATCTCAGATACGCAGTATTTT.

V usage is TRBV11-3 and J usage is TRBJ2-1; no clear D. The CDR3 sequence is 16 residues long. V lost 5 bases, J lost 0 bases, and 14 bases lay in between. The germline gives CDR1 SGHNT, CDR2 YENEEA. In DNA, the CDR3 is TGTGCCAGCAGCCCAAACTCCCTGAGCTCCTACAATGAGCAGTTCTTC. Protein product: CASSPNSLSSYNEQFF.

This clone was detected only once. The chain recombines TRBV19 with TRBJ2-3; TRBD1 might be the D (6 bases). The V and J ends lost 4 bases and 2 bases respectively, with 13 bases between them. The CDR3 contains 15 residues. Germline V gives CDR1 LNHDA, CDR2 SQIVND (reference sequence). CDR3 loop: CASSTTGNPTDTQYF. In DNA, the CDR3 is TGTGCCAGTAGTACCACAGGGAATCCCACAGATACGCAGTATTTT.

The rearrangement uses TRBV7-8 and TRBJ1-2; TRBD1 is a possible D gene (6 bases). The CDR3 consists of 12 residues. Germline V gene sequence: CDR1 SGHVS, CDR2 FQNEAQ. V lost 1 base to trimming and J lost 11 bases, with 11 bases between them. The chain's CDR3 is CASSLGRDIYTF. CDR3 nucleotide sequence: TGTGCCAGCAGCTTAGGCCGGGACATATACACCTTC.

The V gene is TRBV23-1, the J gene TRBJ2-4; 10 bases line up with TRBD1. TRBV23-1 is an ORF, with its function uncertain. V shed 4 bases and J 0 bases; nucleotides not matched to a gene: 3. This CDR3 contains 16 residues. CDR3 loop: CASSRQGALAKNIQYF. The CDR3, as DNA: TGCGCCAGCAGTCGACAGGGGGCATTAGCCAAAAACATTCAGTACTTC.

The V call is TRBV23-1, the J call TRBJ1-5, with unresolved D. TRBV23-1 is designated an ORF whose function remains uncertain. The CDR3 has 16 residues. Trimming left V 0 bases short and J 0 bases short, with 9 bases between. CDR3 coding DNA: TGCGCCAGCAGTCAATCTGGCAGCTCTAGCAATCAGCCCCAGCATTTT. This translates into CASSQSGSSSNQPQHF.